The 15 T cell receptor beta chains reported below all come from one sample, sequenced in a study of shared clonotypes between healthy human individuals (dated by TCRdb to 2018 to 2021). CD8 naive samples were obtained by positive selection for CCR7 among CD45RO-negative cells, yielding a CD45RA+CCR7+ population from which TemRA cells were excluded. The library was prepared using the immunoSEQ multiplex PCR assay. The table comes from immuneACCESS by way of TCRdb, which keeps in-frame sequences with V and J called. Part of the clones is missing from these tables; in studies checked, under half for an unresolved V gene and the rest for unknown reasons. The sample table lists about 1,900,000 clones, about 95% of them with a count of one. Jointly, the top ten make up 0.95% to 1.5% of the sample. The sequenced sample consisted of naive CD8+ T cells sorted from blood. Interpreted using the paper, the cell subset or site label stands for: CD45RA+CCR7+. The receptors were gathered from a man aged 18 to 29 in good health.

The chain employs TRBV29-1 and TRBJ1-2, with a weak D call TRBD1 (6 bases). This CDR3 region has 14 residues. Germline V CDR1 and CDR2: SQVTM, ANQGSEA. The V end was cut by 7 bases, the J end by 2 bases, with 17 bases between. The CDR3 nucleotides are TGCAGCGCCCCGGGGGCGGGGGACAACTATGGCTACACCTTC. Protein sequence: CSAPGAGDNYGYTF.

The CDR3 DNA reads as TGTGCCAGCAGCTTGGCGTCTAGCGGGAGCGATGAGCAGTTCTTC. This translates into CASSLASSGSDEQFF. The V gene is TRBV5-6, the J gene TRBJ2-1; TRBD2 aligns across 10 bases. Germline lookup yields CDR1 SGHDT and CDR2 YYEEEE. CDR3 length: 15 residues. The trim removed 0 bases at V and 8 bases at J, leaving 5 bases unmatched.

In regard to this clone: Other DNA sequences in the sample encode the same CDR3. This chain links TRBV5-1 with TRBJ2-7; D gene unclear. The CDR3 is 14 amino acids. The V and J ends lost 0 bases and 0 bases respectively, with 7 bases between them. CDR1 is SGHRS and CDR2 is YFSETQ in the germline V gene. CDR3 coding DNA: TGCGCCAGCAGCTTGGGCAGGATCTCCTACGAGCAGTACTTC. Encoded protein: CASSLGRISYEQYF. The complete variable domain, with remaining parts taken from reference TRBV5-1 and TRBJ2-7, reads KAGVTQTPRYLIKTRGQQVTLSCSPISGHRSVSWYQQTPGQGLQFLFEYFSETQRNKGNFPGRFSGRQFSNSRSEMNVSTLELGDSALYLCASSLGRISYEQYFGPGTRLTVT.

In DNA form, the CDR3 reads TGTGCCAGCACCATCAGGGTAGGGGCTTTCTTT. Translating it yields CASTIRVGAFF. The rearrangement links TRBV7-9 to TRBJ1-1, with D possibly being TRBD1 (5 bases). CDR3 size: 11 residues. Germline-derived CDR1 and CDR2 are SEHNR and FQNEAQ (reference sequence). The V gene lost 7 bases and the J gene lost 11 bases, with 14 bases spanning the gap.

V usage is TRBV5-6 and J usage is TRBJ1-2, with D possibly matching TRBD1 (5 bases). Trimming took off 1 base at V and 4 bases at J, with 11 bases between the two ends. This CDR3 region has 14 residues. Per the germline V gene, CDR1 is SGHDT and CDR2 is YYEEEE. CDR3 DNA sequence: TGTGCCAGCAGCTTGAGGGCGGGACCCTATGGCTACACCTTC. It yields the protein CASSLRAGPYGYTF.

CDR3 nucleotide sequence: TGTGCCAGCAGCTTGATGGGGTTAGGTCTCTACGAGCAGTACTTC. This translates into CASSLMGLGLYEQYF. The rearrangement links TRBV5-6 to TRBJ2-7; D is unresolved. Trimming pared 1 base from V and 3 bases from J, leaving 14 bases between. The CDR3 has 15 amino acids. Germline V gene lookup returns CDR1 SGHDT and CDR2 YYEEEE. The whole variable domain, filled in from reference TRBV5-6 and TRBJ2-7, reads DAGVTQSPTHLIKTRGQQVTLRCSPKSGHDTVSWYQQALGQGPQFIFQYYEEEERQRGNFPDRFSGHQFPNYSSELNVNALLLGDSALYLCASSLMGLGLYEQYFGPGTRLTVT.

The count of this clone is one. CDR3 protein: CASCSGGAHEQFF. The CDR3 DNA reads as TGTGCCAGCTGTAGCGGGGGGGCTCATGAGCAGTTCTTC. This chain uses TRBV7-9 with TRBJ2-1; 11 bases are shared with TRBD2. Trimming cost V 8 bases and J 8 bases; bases outside gene matches: 5. Germline CDR1 is SEHNR and CDR2 is FQNEAQ (reference sequence). The CDR3 length is 13 residues.

V gene TRBV27 combines with J gene TRBJ1-4; weak D call: TRBD1 (6 bases). Germline V gene data show CDR1 as MNHEY and CDR2 as SMNVEV (reference sequence). This CDR3 contains 14 residues. Deletions cut 5 bases from V and 8 bases from J, with 15 bases between. The DNA for the CDR3 is TGTGCCAGCAGTGGGGGCGGGATCAAGGAAAAACTGTTTTTT. Protein: CASSGGGIKEKLFF. Together with reference TRBV27 and TRBJ1-4, the CDR3 gives the full variable domain: EAQVTQNPRYLITVTGKKLTVTCSQNMNHEYMSWYRQDPGLGLRQIYYSMNVEVTDKGDVPEGYKVSRKEKRNFPLILESPSPNQTSLYFCASSGGGIKEKLFFGSGTQLSVL.

The chain is built from TRBV2 and TRBJ2-7; a weak D match, TRBD1 (6 bases). CDR3 size: 16 residues. Trimming took off 3 bases at V and 2 bases at J, with 17 bases between the two ends. The germline V gene encodes CDR1 SNHLY and CDR2 FYNNEI. In DNA form, the CDR3 reads TGTGCCAGCAGTGAGGGCAGGGGCAAATTTGCCTACGAGCAGTACTTC. This codes for CASSEGRGKFAYEQYF.

The genes are TRBV5-1 and TRBJ2-6; D remains unclear. The germline V gene has CDR1 SGHRS and CDR2 YFSETQ. This CDR3 is built from 14 residues. V was clipped by 4 bases and J by 0 bases, with 5 bases between them. CDR3 in DNA: TGCGCCAGCAGCCCGTACTCTGGGGCCAACGTCCTGACTTTC. It is translated as CASSPYSGANVLTF.

The chain links TRBV5-1 to TRBJ2-7, with a tentative D call TRBD2 (5 bases). V was clipped by 4 bases and J by 1 base, with 12 bases between them. Germline CDR1 and CDR2: SGHRS and YFSETQ. The CDR3 loop spans 14 amino acids. CDR3 amino acids: CASSVDLLSYEQYF. CDR3 DNA sequence: TGCGCCAGCAGCGTGGACTTACTTTCCTACGAGCAGTACTTC. The variable domain in full, completed from reference TRBV5-1 and TRBJ2-7, reads KAGVTQTPRYLIKTRGQQVTLSCSPISGHRSVSWYQQTPGQGLQFLFEYFSETQRNKGNFPGRFSGRQFSNSRSEMNVSTLELGDSALYLCASSVDLLSYEQYFGPGTRLTVT.

Remarks on this clone: The limits of the CDR3 on the DNA are not certain, so only TCRdb's listed CDR3 is given. The rearrangement links TRBV5-4 to TRBJ1-2. The germline V gene has CDR1 SGHNT and CDR2 YYREEE (reference sequence). Termini included, the CDR3 measures 11 amino acids. The CDR3 is CASSFGAGYTF.

The chain is built from TRBV10-1 and TRBJ2-2; 8 bases fit TRBD1. The CDR3 totals 15 residues. Per germline, CDR1 WNHNN and CDR2 SYGVQD (reference sequence). V was pared by 6 bases and J by 0 bases, with 3 bases of the junction left unmatched. The CDR3 reads CASSETGANTGELFF. For the CDR3, the DNA is TGCGCCAGCAGCGAGACAGGGGCGAACACCGGGGAGCTGTTTTTT.

This chain links TRBV4-3 with TRBJ2-3; TRBD2 agrees at 11 bases. The V and J ends lost 0 bases and 3 bases, in that order; junction bases with no gene match: 5. This CDR3 is 17 amino acids long. Germline-derived CDR1 and CDR2 are LGHNA and YSLEER. CDR3 residues: CASSQDRLAGGTDTQYF. Written as DNA, the CDR3 is TGCGCCAGCAGCCAAGATCGGCTAGCGGGAGGTACAGATACGCAGTATTTT.

V and J are TRBV5-1 and TRBJ2-1; TRBD2 aligns across 11 bases. The CDR3 runs to 14 residues. Per germline, CDR1 SGHRS and CDR2 YFSETQ. V lost 4 bases and J lost 7; bases outside the gene matches: 4. The CDR3 loop reads CASSVTSGVNEQFF. Here the CDR3 DNA reads TGCGCCAGCAGCGTGACTAGCGGGGTAAATGAGCAGTTCTTC.